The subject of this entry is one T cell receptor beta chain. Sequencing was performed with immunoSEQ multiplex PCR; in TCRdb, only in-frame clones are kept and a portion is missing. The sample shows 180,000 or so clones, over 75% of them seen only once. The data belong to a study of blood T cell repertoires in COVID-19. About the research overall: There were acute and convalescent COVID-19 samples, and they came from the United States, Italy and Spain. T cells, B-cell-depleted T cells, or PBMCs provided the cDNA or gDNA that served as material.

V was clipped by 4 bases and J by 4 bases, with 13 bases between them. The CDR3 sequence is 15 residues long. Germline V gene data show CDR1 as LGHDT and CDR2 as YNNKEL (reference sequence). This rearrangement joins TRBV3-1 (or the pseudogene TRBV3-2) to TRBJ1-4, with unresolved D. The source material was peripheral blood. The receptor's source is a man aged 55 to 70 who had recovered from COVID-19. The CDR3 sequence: CASSPPAGFNEKLFF. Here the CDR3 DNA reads TGTGCCAGCAGCCCCCCGGCAGGATTTAATGAAAAACTGTTTTTT.